This TCR beta chain was documented in a study of T cells in tumors after PD-1 blockade. At the level of the study: A subset received ongoing vismodegib 150 mg daily alongside anti-PD-1 therapy.

V dropped 5 bases and J dropped 0; count of bases not matched to a gene: 0. The CDR3 length is 13 residues. Germline-derived CDR1 and CDR2 are LNHDA and SQIVND (reference sequence). The assay was immunoSEQ multiplex PCR, and TCRdb's table has in-frame clones only and misses some. Of 50,000 or so clones listed, about four fifths are singletons. This sequence joins TRBV19 and TRBJ1-1, with 7 bases matching TRBD1. This TCR was recovered from a human donor with basal cell carcinoma. The input for sequencing was PBMCs, taken before anti-PD-1 treatment. Here the CDR3 reads CASSGTVNTEAFF. CDR3 coding DNA: TGTGCCAGTAGTGGGACAGTGAACACTGAAGCTTTCTTT.